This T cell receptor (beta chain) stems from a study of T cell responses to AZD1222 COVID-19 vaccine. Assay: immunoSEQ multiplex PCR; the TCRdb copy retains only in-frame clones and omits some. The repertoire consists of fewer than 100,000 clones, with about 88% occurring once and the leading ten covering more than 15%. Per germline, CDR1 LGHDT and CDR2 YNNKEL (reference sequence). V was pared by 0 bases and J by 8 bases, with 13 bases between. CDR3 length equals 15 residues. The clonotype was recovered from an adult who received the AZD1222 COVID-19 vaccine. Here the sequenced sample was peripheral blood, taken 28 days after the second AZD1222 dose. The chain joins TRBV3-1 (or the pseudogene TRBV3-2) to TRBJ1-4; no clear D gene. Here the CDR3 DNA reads TGTGCCAGCAGCCAAGATCCTGGGTTGATCGAAAAACTGTTTTTT. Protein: CASSQDPGLIEKLFF.